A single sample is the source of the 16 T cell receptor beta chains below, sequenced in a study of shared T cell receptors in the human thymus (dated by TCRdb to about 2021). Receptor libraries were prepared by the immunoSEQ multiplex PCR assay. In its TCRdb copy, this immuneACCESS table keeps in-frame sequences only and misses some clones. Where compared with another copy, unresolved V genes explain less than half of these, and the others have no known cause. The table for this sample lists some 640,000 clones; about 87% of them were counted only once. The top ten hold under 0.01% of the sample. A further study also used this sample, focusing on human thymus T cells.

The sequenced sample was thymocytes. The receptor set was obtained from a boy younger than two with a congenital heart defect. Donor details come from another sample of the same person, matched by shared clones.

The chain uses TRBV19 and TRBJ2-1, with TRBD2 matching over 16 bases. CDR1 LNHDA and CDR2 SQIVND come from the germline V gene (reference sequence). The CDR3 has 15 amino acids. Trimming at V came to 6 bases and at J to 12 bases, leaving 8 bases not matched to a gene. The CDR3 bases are TGTGCCAGTAGCCCGGGACTAGCGGGAGGGCTCGTGCAGTTCTTC. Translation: CASSPGLAGGLVQFF.

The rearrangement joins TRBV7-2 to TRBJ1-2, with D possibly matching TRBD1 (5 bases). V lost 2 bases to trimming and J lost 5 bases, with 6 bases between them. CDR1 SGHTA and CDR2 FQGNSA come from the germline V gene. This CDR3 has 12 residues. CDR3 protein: CASSLPGYGYTF. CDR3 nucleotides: TGTGCCAGCAGCTTACCAGGGTATGGCTACACCTTC.

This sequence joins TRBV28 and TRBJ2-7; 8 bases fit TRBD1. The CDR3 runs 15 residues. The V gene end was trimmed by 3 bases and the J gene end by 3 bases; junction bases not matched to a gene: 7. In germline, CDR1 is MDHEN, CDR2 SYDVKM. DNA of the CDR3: TGTGCCAGCAGTTTTAGACAGGGGTCAGACTACGAGCAGTACTTC. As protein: CASSFRQGSDYEQYF.

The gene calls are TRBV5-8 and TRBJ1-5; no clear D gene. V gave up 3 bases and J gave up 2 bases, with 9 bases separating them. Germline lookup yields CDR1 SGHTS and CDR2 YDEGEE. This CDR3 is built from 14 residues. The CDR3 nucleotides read TGTGCCAGCAGCTCGAGCGGGCGCAATCAGCCCCAGCATTTT. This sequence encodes CASSSSGRNQPQHF.

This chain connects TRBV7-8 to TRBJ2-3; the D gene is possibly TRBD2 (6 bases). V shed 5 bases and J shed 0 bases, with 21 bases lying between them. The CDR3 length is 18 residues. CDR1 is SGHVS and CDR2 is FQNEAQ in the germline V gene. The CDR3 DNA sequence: TGTGCCAGCAGCCCAGGCGGGACGGAACTTCGTAGCACAGATACGCAGTATTTT. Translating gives CASSPGGTELRSTDTQYF.

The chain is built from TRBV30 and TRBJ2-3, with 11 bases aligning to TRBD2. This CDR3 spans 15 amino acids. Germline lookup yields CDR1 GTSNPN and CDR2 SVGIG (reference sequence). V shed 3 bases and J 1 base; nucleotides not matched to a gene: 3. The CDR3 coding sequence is TGTGCCTGGAGACTAGCGGGAGACGGCACAGATACGCAGTATTTT. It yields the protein CAWRLAGDGTDTQYF.

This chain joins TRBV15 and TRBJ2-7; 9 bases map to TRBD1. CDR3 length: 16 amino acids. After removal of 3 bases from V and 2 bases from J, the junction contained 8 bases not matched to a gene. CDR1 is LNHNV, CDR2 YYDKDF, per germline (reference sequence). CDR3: CATSRGQGRLTYEQYF. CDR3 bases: TGTGCCACCAGCAGGGGACAGGGACGATTAACCTACGAGCAGTACTTC.

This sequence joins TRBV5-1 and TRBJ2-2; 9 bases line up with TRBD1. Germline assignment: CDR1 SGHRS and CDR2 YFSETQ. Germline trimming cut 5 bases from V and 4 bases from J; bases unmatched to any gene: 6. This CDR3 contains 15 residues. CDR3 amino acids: CASRNGTGTTGELFF. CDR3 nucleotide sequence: TGCGCCAGCAGGAACGGGACAGGGACCACCGGGGAGCTGTTTTTT.

The CDR3 reads CATSRDGQVPREAFF. CDR3 DNA sequence: TGTGCCACCAGCAGAGACGGGCAGGTCCCTAGGGAGGCTTTCTTT. V and J are TRBV15 and TRBJ1-1; no clear D. The CDR3 consists of 15 residues. The germline V and J ends were trimmed by 0 bases and 11 bases, with 19 bases remaining between them. CDR1 is LNHNV and CDR2 is YYDKDF in the germline V gene (reference sequence).

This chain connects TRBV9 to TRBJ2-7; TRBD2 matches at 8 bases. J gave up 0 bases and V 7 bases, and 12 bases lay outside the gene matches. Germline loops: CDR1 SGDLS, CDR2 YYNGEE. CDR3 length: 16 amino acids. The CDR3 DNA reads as TGTGCCAGCCCCTCGGCGGGGGGCTTGAGCTCCTACGAGCAGTACTTC. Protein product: CASPSAGGLSSYEQYF.

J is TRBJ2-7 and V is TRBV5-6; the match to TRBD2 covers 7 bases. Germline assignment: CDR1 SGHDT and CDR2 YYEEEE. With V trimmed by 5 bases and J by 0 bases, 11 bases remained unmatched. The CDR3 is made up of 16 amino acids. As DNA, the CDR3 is TGTGCCAGCAGAGGACTATCGGGGGGTTCCTCCTACGAGCAGTACTTC. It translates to CASRGLSGGSSYEQYF.

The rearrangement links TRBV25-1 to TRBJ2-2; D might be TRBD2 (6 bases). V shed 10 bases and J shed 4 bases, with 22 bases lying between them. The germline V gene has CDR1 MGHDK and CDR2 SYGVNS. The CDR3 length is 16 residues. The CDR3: CATLGGHPLGTGELFF. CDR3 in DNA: TGTGCCACCTTGGGAGGACATCCCCTGGGCACCGGGGAGCTGTTTTTT.

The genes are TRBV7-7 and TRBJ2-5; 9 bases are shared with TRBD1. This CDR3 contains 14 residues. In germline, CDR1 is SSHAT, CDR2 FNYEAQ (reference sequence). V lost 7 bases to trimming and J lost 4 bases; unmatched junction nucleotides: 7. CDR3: CASNGTGGGETQYF. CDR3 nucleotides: TGTGCCAGCAACGGAACAGGGGGCGGAGAGACCCAGTACTTC.

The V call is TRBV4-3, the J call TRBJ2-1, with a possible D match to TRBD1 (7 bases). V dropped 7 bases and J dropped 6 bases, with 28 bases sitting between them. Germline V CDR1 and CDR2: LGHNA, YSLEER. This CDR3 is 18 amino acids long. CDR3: CASTAWRVPGGPPNEQFF. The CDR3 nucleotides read TGCGCCAGCACAGCATGGAGGGTGCCAGGGGGGCCGCCCAATGAGCAGTTCTTC.

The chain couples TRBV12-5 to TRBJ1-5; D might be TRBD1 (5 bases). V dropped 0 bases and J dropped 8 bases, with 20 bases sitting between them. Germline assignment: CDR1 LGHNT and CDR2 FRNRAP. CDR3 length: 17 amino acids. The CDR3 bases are TGTGCTAGTGGTTTGGTAAGAGCGGACGGGGGAATCAAGCCCCAGCATTTT. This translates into CASGLVRADGGIKPQHF. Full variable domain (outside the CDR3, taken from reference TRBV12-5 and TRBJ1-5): DARVTQTPRHKVTEMGQEVTMRCQPILGHNTVFWYRQTMMQGLELLAYFRNRAPLDDSGMPKDRFSAEMPDATLATLKIQPSEPRDSAVYFCASGLVRADGGIKPQHFGDGTRLSIL.

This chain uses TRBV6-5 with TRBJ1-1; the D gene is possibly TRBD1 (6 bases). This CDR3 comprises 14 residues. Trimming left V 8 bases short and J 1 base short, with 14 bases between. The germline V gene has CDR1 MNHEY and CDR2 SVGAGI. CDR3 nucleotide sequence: TGTGCCAGCGGGCGGGGGCCCCCGAACACTGAAGCTTTCTTT. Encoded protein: CASGRGPPNTEAFF.